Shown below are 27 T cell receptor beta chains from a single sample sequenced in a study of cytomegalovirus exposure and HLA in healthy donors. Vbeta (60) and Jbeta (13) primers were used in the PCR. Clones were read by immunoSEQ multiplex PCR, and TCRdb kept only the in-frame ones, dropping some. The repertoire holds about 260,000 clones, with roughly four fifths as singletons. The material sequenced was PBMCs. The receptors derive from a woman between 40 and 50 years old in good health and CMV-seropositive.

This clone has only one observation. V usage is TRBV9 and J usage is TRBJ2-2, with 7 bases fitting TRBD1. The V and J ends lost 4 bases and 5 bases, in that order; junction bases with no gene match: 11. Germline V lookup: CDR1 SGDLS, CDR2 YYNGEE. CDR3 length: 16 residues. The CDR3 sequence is CASSSLTGMETGELFF. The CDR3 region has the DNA TGTGCCAGCAGCTCTTTGACAGGGATGGAGACCGGGGAGCTGTTTTTT.

The CDR3 region has the DNA TGTGCCAGCTCACCAGGGGGCGAATCCTACTATGGCTACACCTTC. Translating it yields CASSPGGESYYGYTF. This rearrangement joins TRBV18 to TRBJ1-2; possibly TRBD1 for D (6 bases). Deletions cut 2 bases from V and 3 bases from J, with 13 bases between. The CDR3 consists of 15 residues. Germline V lookup: CDR1 KGHSH, CDR2 LQKENI.

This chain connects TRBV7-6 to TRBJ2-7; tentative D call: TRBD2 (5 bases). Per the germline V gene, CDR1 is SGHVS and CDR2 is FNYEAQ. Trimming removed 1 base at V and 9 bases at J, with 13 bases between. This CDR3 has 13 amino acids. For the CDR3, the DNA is TGTGCCAGCAGCTTAGGTCCAACTAGAGGGCAGTACTTC. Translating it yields CASSLGPTRGQYF.

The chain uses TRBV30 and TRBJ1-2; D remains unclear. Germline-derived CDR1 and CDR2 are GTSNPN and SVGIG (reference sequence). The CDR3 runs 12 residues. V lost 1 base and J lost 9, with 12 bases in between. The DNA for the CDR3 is TGTGCCTGGAGTGGGACTGGGCTTAGCTACACCTTC. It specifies CAWSGTGLSYTF.

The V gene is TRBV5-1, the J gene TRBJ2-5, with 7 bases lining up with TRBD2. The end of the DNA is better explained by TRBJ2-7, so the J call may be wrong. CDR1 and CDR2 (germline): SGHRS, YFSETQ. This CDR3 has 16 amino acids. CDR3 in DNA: TGCGCCAGCAGCTTGCTTCCAAGCGGGACCTCTTTCGAGCAGTACTTC. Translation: CASSLLPSGTSFEQYF.

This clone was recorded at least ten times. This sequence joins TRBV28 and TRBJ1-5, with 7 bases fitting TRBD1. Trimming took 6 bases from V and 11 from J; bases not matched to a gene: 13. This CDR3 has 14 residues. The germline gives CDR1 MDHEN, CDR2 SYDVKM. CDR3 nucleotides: TGTGCCAGCAGCATTGGGGGACAGTCTCCCACCCAGCATTTT. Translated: CASSIGGQSPTQHF.

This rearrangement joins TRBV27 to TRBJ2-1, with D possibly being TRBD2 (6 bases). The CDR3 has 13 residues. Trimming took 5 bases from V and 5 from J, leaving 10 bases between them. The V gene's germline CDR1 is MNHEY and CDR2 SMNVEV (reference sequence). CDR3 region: CASSPLANNEQFF. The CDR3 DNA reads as TGTGCCAGCAGTCCACTAGCAAACAATGAGCAGTTCTTC.

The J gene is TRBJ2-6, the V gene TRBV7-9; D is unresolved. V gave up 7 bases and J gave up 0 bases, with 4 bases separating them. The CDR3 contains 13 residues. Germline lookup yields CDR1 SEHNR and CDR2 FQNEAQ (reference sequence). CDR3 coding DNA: TGTGCCAGCATATACTCTGGGGCCAACGTCCTGACTTTC. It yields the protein CASIYSGANVLTF.

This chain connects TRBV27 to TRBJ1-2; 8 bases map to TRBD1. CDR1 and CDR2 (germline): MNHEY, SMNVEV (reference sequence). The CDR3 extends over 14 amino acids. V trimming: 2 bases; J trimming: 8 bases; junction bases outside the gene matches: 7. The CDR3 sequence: CASSLIGQGGGYTF. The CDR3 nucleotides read TGTGCCAGCAGTTTAATCGGACAGGGTGGCGGCTACACCTTC.

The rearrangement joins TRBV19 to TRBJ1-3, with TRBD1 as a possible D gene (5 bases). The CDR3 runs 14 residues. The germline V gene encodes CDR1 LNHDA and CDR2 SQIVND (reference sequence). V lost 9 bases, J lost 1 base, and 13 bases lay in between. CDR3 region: CASHHTGSGNTIYF. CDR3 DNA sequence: TGTGCCAGCCACCACACAGGTTCTGGAAACACCATATATTTT.

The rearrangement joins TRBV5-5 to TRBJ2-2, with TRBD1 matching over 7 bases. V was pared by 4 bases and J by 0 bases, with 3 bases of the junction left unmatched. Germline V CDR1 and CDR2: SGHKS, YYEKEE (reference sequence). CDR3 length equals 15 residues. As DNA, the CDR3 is TGTGCCAGCAGCCTTCAGGGGGCGAACACCGGGGAGCTGTTTTTT. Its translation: CASSLQGANTGELFF.

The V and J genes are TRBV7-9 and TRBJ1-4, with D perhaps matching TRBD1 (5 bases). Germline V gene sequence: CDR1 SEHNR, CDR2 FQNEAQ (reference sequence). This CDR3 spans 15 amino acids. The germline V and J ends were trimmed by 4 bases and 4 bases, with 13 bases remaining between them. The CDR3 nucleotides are TGTGCCAGCAGCTCGGGACTGAGAATTAATGAAAAACTGTTTTTT. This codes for CASSSGLRINEKLFF.

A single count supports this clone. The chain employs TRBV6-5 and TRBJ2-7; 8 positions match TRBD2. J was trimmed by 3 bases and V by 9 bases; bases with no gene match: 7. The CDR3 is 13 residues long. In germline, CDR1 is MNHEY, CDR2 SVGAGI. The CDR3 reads CASKLSGSYEQYF. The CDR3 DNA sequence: TGTGCCAGTAAACTAAGCGGGAGCTACGAGCAGTACTTC.

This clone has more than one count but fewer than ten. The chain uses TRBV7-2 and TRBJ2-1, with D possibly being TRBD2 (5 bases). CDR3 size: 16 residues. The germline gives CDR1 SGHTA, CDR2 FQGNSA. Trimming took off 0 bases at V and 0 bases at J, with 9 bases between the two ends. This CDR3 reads CASSLASGSSYNEQFF. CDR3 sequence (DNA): TGTGCCAGCAGCTTAGCAAGCGGCTCCTCCTACAATGAGCAGTTCTTC. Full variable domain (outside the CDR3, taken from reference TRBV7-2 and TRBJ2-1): GAGVSQSPSNKVTEKGKDVELRCDPISGHTALYWYRQSLGQGLEFLIYFQGNSAPDKSGLPSDRFSAERTGGSVSTLTIQRTQQEDSAVYLCASSLASGSSYNEQFFGPGTRLTVL.

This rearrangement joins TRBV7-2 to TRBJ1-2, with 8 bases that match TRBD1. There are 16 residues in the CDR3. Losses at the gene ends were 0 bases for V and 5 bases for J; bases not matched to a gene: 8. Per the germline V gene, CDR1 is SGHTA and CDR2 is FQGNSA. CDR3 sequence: CASSLADGQGQYGYTF. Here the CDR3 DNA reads TGTGCCAGCAGCTTAGCAGACGGACAGGGCCAGTATGGCTACACCTTC. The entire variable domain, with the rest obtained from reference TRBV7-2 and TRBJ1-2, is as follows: GAGVSQSPSNKVTEKGKDVELRCDPISGHTALYWYRQSLGQGLEFLIYFQGNSAPDKSGLPSDRFSAERTGGSVSTLTIQRTQQEDSAVYLCASSLADGQGQYGYTFGSGTRLTVV.

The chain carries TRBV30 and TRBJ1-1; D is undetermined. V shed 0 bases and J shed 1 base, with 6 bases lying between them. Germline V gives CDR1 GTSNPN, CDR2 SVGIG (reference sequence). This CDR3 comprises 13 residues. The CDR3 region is CAWSVFRNTEAFF. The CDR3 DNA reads TGTGCCTGGAGTGTATTCAGGAACACTGAAGCTTTCTTT.

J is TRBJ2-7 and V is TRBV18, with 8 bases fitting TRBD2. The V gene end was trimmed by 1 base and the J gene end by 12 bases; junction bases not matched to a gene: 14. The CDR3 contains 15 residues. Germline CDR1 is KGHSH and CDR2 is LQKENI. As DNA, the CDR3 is TGTGCCAGCTCACCACTAGCGGGACTACTTTACGAGTTGTACTTC. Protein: CASSPLAGLLYELYF.

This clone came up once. This chain's CDR3 is CASSLVQGIGEKLFF. The DNA for the CDR3 is TGTGCCAGCAGCTTAGTTCAGGGGATAGGGGAAAAACTGTTTTTT. The chain joins TRBV7-9 to TRBJ1-4; D is possibly TRBD1 (6 bases). The V gene lost 1 base and the J gene lost 8 bases, with 14 bases spanning the gap. From germline, CDR1 is SEHNR and CDR2 FQNEAQ (reference sequence). The CDR3 has 15 amino acids.

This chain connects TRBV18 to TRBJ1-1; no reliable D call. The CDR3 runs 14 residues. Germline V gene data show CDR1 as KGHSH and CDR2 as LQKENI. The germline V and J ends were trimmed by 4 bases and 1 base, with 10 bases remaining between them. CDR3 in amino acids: CASSLWATNTEAFF. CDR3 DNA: TGTGCCAGCTCACTTTGGGCTACGAACACTGAAGCTTTCTTT.

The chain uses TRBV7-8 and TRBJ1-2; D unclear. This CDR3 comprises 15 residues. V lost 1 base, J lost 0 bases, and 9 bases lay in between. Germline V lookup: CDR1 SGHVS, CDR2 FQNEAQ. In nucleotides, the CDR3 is TGTGCCAGCAGCTTAGGGCACCTAGCTAACTATGGCTACACCTTC. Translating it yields CASSLGHLANYGYTF. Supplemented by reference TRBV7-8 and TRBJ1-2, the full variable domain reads GAGVSQSPRYKVAKRGQDVALRCDPISGHVSLFWYQQALGQGPEFLTYFQNEAQLDKSGLPSDRFFAERPEGSVSTLKIQRTQQEDSAVYLCASSLGHLANYGYTFGSGTRLTVV.

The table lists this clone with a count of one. CDR3 nucleotide sequence: TGTGCCATCAGTGTCCGACAGGGCTATAATTCACCCCTCCACTTT. It specifies CAISVRQGYNSPLHF. The chain couples TRBV10-3 to TRBJ1-6; 7 nucleotides match TRBD1. This CDR3 has 15 residues. After removal of 4 bases from V and 3 bases from J, the junction contained 3 bases not matched to a gene. CDR1 ENHRY and CDR2 SYGVKD come from the germline V gene.

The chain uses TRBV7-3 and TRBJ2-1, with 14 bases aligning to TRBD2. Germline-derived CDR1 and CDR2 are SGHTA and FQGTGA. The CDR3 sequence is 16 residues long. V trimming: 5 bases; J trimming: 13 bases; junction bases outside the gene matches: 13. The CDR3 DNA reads TGTGCCAGCAGCCCGACGACTAGCGGGAGGGCACGTGATCAGTTCTTC. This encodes CASSPTTSGRARDQFF. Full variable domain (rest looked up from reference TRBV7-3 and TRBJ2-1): GAGVSQTPSNKVTEKGKYVELRCDPISGHTALYWYRQSLGQGPEFLIYFQGTGAADDSGLPNDRFFAVRPEGSVSTLKIQRTERGDSAVYLCASSPTTSGRARDQFFGPGTRLTVL.

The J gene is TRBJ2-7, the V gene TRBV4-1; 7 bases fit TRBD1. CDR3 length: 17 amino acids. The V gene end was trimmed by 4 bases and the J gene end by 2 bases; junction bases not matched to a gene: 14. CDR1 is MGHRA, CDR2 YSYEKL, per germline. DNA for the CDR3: TGCGCCAGCAGCCGAAAAAGCCCCGGGACAGAGGCCTACGAGCAGTACTTC. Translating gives CASSRKSPGTEAYEQYF.

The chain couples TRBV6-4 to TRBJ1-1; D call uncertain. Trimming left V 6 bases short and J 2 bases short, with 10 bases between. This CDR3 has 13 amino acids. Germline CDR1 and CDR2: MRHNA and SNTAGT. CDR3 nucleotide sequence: TGTGCCAGCAGAATACGAGTTAACACTGAAGCTTTCTTT. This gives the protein CASRIRVNTEAFF.

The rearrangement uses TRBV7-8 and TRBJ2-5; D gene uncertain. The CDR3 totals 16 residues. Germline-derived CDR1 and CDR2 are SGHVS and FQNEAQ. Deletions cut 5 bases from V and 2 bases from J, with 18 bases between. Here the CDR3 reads CASSEPRFYQQETQYF. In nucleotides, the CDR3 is TGTGCCAGCAGCGAACCCCGCTTTTATCAGCAAGAGACCCAGTACTTC.

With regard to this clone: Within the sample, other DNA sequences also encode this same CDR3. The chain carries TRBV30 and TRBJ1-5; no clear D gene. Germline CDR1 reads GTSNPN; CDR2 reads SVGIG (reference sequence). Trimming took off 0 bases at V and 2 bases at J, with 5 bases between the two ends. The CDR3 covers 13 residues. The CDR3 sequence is CAWSVEGNQPQHF. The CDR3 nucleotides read TGTGCCTGGAGTGTAGAGGGCAATCAGCCCCAGCATTTT.

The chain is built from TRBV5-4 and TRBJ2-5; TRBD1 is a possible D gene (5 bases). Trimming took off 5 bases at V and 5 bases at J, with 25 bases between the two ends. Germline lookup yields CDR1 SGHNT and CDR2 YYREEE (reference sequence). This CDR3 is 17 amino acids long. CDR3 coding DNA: TGTGCCAGCAGTAGTGGGGTGGCTAAAGGGGCCGACGAGACCCAGTACTTC. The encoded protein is CASSSGVAKGADETQYF.